Listed here is a single T cell receptor (beta chain). The sample belongs to a study of blood T cell repertoires in COVID-19. Study in general: Whether acute or convalescent, the COVID-19 samples came from the United States, Italy and Spain. Sample material is recorded as cDNA or gDNA derived from T cells, B-cell-depleted T cells, or PBMCs.

Methods used by the authors: It was from reference gene primer amplification that nucleated cell counts were estimated. Using immunoSEQ multiplex PCR, the repertoire was profiled, and TCRdb retains in-frame clones only, with some absent. V and J calls and clone size are given by that table; D and trimming were obtained from the DNA. The sample holds 250,000 to 350,000 clones, 75% to 90% seen once. J was trimmed by 5 bases and V by 5 bases; bases with no gene match: 7. The CDR3 has 15 amino acids. The V gene's germline CDR1 is MNHEY and CDR2 SVGAGI. This receptor was taken from a woman aged 50 to 60 who had recovered from COVID-19. This chain links TRBV6-5 with TRBJ2-1; TRBD2 matches at 9 bases. The sequenced sample was peripheral blood. The CDR3: CASSQPSGAHNEQFF. The CDR3, as DNA: TGTGCCAGCAGTCAACCTAGCGGGGCACACAATGAGCAGTTCTTC.